One T cell receptor (beta chain) is described in this entry. The data belong to a study of shared clonotypes between healthy human individuals. Study summary: Ranging from 18 to 49 in age, donors were two women and three men.

Ten immunoSEQ deep assay plates served to sequence unsorted PBMC DNA. Original processing notes: Filtering differed for immunoSEQ, which gave only junction sequences without quality scores. Method: immunoSEQ multiplex PCR; TCRdb's copy keeps in-frame clones and lacks some. The DNA gave D and trimming, while V, J and clone size come from that table. The sample contains fewer than 600,000 clones, about 80% of which appear only once. Genomic DNA for unsorted samples, which was extracted with the QIAamp DNA Blood Mini kit, came from 81 million or so PBMCs. Germline CDR1 MNHEY, CDR2 SMNVEV (reference sequence). The CDR3 loop spans 13 amino acids. Trimming stripped 4 bases from V and 4 bases from J, with 11 bases between.

This chain links TRBV27 with TRBJ2-7; D ambiguous. This receptor was identified in a woman aged 40 to 50 in good health. Some clones in this sample may be carry-over from other donors' samples. The sequenced material came from PBMCs. As DNA, the CDR3 is TGTGCCAGCAGTTCCATAAGACGGTACGAGCAGTACTTC. Translation gives CASSSIRRYEQYF.